The text below deals with one TCR beta chain. These data belong to a study of blood T cell repertoires in COVID-19. Overall study context: Spain, Italy and the United States supplied samples that represented acute and convalescent COVID-19. T cells, B-cell-depleted T cells, or PBMCs provided the cDNA or gDNA that served as material.

Per the study methods: How many nucleated cells were present was estimated from reference gene primer amplification. Data came from immunoSEQ multiplex PCR; TCRdb stores just in-frame clones and leaves some out. The DNA gave D and trimming, while V, J and clone size come from that table. Of about 37,000 clones in the sample, around 90% are singletons; the top ten hold around 6.1%. Sequencing was performed on peripheral blood. The source of this sequence is a human donor in a cohort sampled during active COVID-19.

The CDR3 DNA sequence: TGTGCCAGCAGCCGGGGACAGGGTGGAGATACGCAGTATTTT. It codes for CASSRGQGGDTQYF. This rearrangement joins TRBV6-5 to TRBJ2-3, with TRBD1 matching 9 bases. Germline CDR1 MNHEY, CDR2 SVGAGI. CDR3 length equals 14 residues. The V and J ends lost 6 bases and 5 bases, in that order; junction bases with no gene match: 6.